The next 23 T cell receptor beta chains were all read from a single sample in a study of T-cell reconstitution after alpha-beta-depleted transplantation in children. For TCRbeta, the library was prepared with unique molecular identifiers. Via MiXCR, TCRdb re-called the PCR reads, giving one row per CDR3 protein. The sample lists some 440,000 distinct CDR3 sequences; about 16% were seen once. Sequenced material: PBMCs, mostly from graft donor cells, taken 360 days after TCRalphabeta/CD19-depleted stem cell transplant. The receptors come from a boy in the first two years of life who had a stem cell transplant for Wiskott-Aldrich syndrome, so the T cells may come from the graft donor.

A few counts support this clonotype. The chain couples TRBV5-1 to TRBJ2-7; TRBD1 agrees at 10 bases. V was pared by 1 base and J by 2 bases, with 6 bases of the junction left unmatched. This CDR3 contains 16 residues. Germline V gene sequence: CDR1 SGHRS, CDR2 YFSETQ. This CDR3 is CASSLLPGTGAYEQYF. CDR3 sequence (DNA): TGCGCCAGCAGCTTGTTACCCGGGACAGGGGCCTACGAGCAGTACTTC.

This clonotype appeared a few times. The chain uses TRBV12-3 or TRBV12-4 and TRBJ2-7, with D maybe TRBD1 (6 bases). The CDR3 length is 14 residues. Trimming pared 7 bases from V and 2 bases from J, leaving 15 bases between. In nucleotides, the CDR3 is TGTGCCAGCACCGAAATTGGGGGCCCCTACGAGCAGTACTTC. Its protein product is CASTEIGGPYEQYF.

The rearrangement links TRBV20-1 to TRBJ2-7, with a weak D call TRBD2 (5 bases). Germline assignment: CDR1 DFQATT and CDR2 SNEGSKA (reference sequence). The V end lost 1 base, the J end lost 3 bases, and 16 bases lay between the germline ends. The CDR3 extends over 15 amino acids. The CDR3 spells CSARAQGLRHYEQYF. CDR3 DNA sequence: TGCAGTGCTAGAGCCCAAGGACTGAGACACTACGAGCAGTACTTC.

This chain connects TRBV24-1 to TRBJ2-7; tentatively, D is TRBD1 (6 bases). The V end lost 7 bases, the J end lost 3 bases, and 12 bases lay between the germline ends. Germline V gene data show CDR1 as KGHDR and CDR2 as SFDVKD. This CDR3 region has 13 residues. The CDR3 sequence: CATSLGTSYEQYF. The DNA for the CDR3 is TGTGCCACCAGCCTTGGGACAAGCTACGAGCAGTACTTC.

The chain joins TRBV20-1 to TRBJ2-7, with unresolved D. The CDR3 has 14 amino acids. Germline V lookup: CDR1 DFQATT, CDR2 SNEGSKA (reference sequence). The germline V and J ends were trimmed by 1 base and 2 bases, with 12 bases remaining between them. The CDR3 protein is CSARVGLVTYEQYF. The CDR3, as DNA: TGCAGTGCTAGAGTTGGTCTAGTTACCTACGAGCAGTACTTC.

This chain connects TRBV27 to TRBJ2-3, with 9 bases matching TRBD2. Unmatched junction bases numbered 13, after V lost 2 bases and J lost 13 bases. Per the germline V gene, CDR1 is MNHEY and CDR2 is SMNVEV (reference sequence). The CDR3 is 15 residues long. CDR3 in DNA: TGTGCCAGCAGTTTAATCCCCGGGGCGGGAGGGATAAAGTATTTT. This gives the protein CASSLIPGAGGIKYF.

The gene calls are TRBV6-2 or TRBV6-3 and TRBJ2-1; maybe TRBD2 (6 bases). The germline V gene encodes CDR1 MNHEY and CDR2 SVGEGT. The CDR3 totals 17 residues. V was clipped by 2 bases and J by 3 bases, with 17 bases between them. The chain's CDR3 is CASSYGGINRVYNEQFF. The CDR3, as DNA: TGTGCCAGCAGTTACGGCGGGATAAATCGGGTCTACAATGAGCAGTTCTTC.

This clonotype was seen a handful of times. The rearrangement uses TRBV6-1 and TRBJ2-2, with 8 nucleotides matching TRBD1. From germline, CDR1 is MNHNS and CDR2 SASEGT. The CDR3 consists of 17 residues. The J segment lost 1 base and the V segment lost 5 bases, leaving 9 bases of the junction unmatched. The CDR3 DNA follows: TGTGCCAGCAGTCGCCCCCCCGGACAGGGGAACACCGGGGAGCTGTTTTTT. Its translation: CASSRPPGQGNTGELFF.

The V call is TRBV20-1, the J call TRBJ2-7, with 7 bases identical to TRBD2. The trim removed 0 bases at V and 0 bases at J, leaving 5 bases unmatched. The CDR3 is made up of 15 amino acids. Per germline, CDR1 DFQATT and CDR2 SNEGSKA (reference sequence). The CDR3 sequence is CSARDGASGSYEQYF. In DNA form, the CDR3 reads TGCAGTGCTAGAGATGGGGCTAGCGGCTCCTACGAGCAGTACTTC.

This clonotype has only a few counts. V gene TRBV12-3 or TRBV12-4 combines with J gene TRBJ1-5, with D tentatively TRBD1 (5 bases). Trimming shortened V by 3 bases and J by 0 bases, and 6 bases separated the two germline ends. This CDR3 spans 14 amino acids. This CDR3 reads CASSFRDSNQPQHF. CDR3 bases: TGTGCCAGCAGTTTCAGGGATAGCAATCAGCCCCAGCATTTT.

This chain connects TRBV7-9 to TRBJ2-1; 9 nucleotides line up with TRBD2. V gave up 8 bases and J gave up 3 bases; unmatched junction bases: 5. Germline V CDR1 and CDR2: SEHNR, FQNEAQ (reference sequence). This CDR3 has 14 amino acids. CDR3 in amino acids: CASVRGRDYNEQFF. The CDR3 nucleotides are TGTGCCAGCGTACGCGGGAGGGACTACAATGAGCAGTTCTTC.

This clonotype has only a few counts. The CDR3 sequence: CASSLPSYTGELFF. Here the CDR3 DNA reads TGTGCCAGCAGCTTACCGTCTTACACCGGGGAGCTGTTTTTT. The chain uses TRBV7-9 and TRBJ2-2; D gene unclear. Germline V lookup: CDR1 SEHNR, CDR2 FQNEAQ (reference sequence). There are 14 residues in the CDR3. Between the trimmed V and J ends, which lost 2 bases and 3 bases, there was a span of 7 bases.

The CDR3 bases are TGTGCCAGCAGTCACTCTATCGGGACTCCGGTTTACGAGCAGTACTTC. Residues: CASSHSIGTPVYEQYF. The rearrangement links TRBV7-8 to TRBJ2-7; D might be TRBD2 (6 bases). Trimming removed 6 bases at V and 4 bases at J, with 22 bases between. Germline lookup yields CDR1 SGHVS and CDR2 FQNEAQ. The CDR3 is 16 amino acids.

The sample holds a few counts of this clonotype. The rearrangement joins TRBV20-1 to TRBJ2-1; possible D gene TRBD2, 6 bases. V lost 4 bases and J lost 2, with 9 bases in between. This CDR3 contains 13 residues. Germline V gives CDR1 DFQATT, CDR2 SNEGSKA (reference sequence). The CDR3 region is CSAIGSTYNEQFF. CDR3 bases: TGCAGTGCTATCGGGAGTACCTACAATGAGCAGTTCTTC.

This clonotype was seen a handful of times. CDR3 amino acids: CATSGSLYEQYF. The CDR3 DNA is TGTGCCACCTCAGGGTCTCTCTACGAGCAGTACTTC. The genes are TRBV10-3 and TRBJ2-7, with a tentative D call TRBD1 (5 bases). This CDR3 contains 12 residues. V lost 10 bases and J lost 3, with 13 bases in between. Germline values: CDR1 ENHRY, CDR2 SYGVKD.

This clonotype was seen more than once but under ten times. V and J are TRBV4-3 and TRBJ2-3, with D possibly being TRBD1 or TRBD2 (5 bases each). With 0 bases removed from V and 1 base from J, the gap between germline ends came to 23 bases. Germline V gene data show CDR1 as LGHNA and CDR2 as YSLEER. The CDR3 extends over 20 amino acids. As DNA, the CDR3 is TGCGCCAGCAGCCAAGATTTCGGGGCCGCCTGGACGCACCGCACAGATACGCAGTATTTT. Protein product: CASSQDFGAAWTHRTDTQYF.

This clonotype turned up a few times. V is TRBV29-1 and J is TRBJ1-2; the match to TRBD1 covers 8 bases. CDR1 and CDR2 from the germline V gene are SQVTM and ANQGSEA. The CDR3 covers 14 residues. V was clipped by 6 bases and J by 4 bases; unmatched bases: 10. The DNA for the CDR3 is TGCAGCGTACCGGACAGGGAAAATCTCTATGGCTACACCTTC. Its translation is CSVPDRENLYGYTF.

The chain employs TRBV10-3 and TRBJ1-6, with D possibly TRBD1 on 6 matching bases. Germline CDR1 is ENHRY and CDR2 is SYGVKD. The CDR3 has 14 residues. With 6 bases removed from V and 0 bases from J, the gap between germline ends came to 6 bases. The CDR3 protein is CAIRDSSYNSPLHF. CDR3 sequence (DNA): TGTGCCATCAGGGACAGCTCCTATAATTCACCCCTCCACTTT.

The J gene is TRBJ2-7, the V gene TRBV2; D may be TRBD1 (5 bases). The V gene lost 3 bases and the J gene lost 3 bases, with 18 bases spanning the gap. The CDR3 is made up of 16 amino acids. The germline V gene has CDR1 SNHLY and CDR2 FYNNEI. The CDR3 is CASSDLVEGRDYEQYF. CDR3 DNA: TGTGCCAGCAGTGACTTGGTTGAAGGCAGGGACTACGAGCAGTACTTC.

This clonotype showed up just a few times. The J gene is TRBJ2-5, the V gene TRBV15, with 8 bases identical to TRBD1. With V trimmed by 5 bases and J by 4 bases, 6 bases remained unmatched. The CDR3 has 14 amino acids. The germline CDR1 and CDR2 sequences are LNHNV and YYDKDF (reference sequence). CDR3 sequence: CATSEDRGRETQYF. CDR3 DNA sequence: TGTGCCACCAGCGAAGACAGGGGCCGAGAGACCCAGTACTTC. Together with reference TRBV15 and TRBJ2-5, the CDR3 gives the full variable domain: DAMVIQNPRYQVTQFGKPVTLSCSQTLNHNVMYWYQQKSSQAPKLLFHYYDKDFNNEADTPDNFQSRRPNTSFCFLDIRSPGLGDTAMYLCATSEDRGRETQYFGPGTRLLVL.

This rearrangement joins TRBV6-1 to TRBJ2-7; D tentatively fits TRBD1 or TRBD2 (5 bases each). Germline-derived CDR1 and CDR2 are MNHNS and SASEGT. Trimming stripped 2 bases from V and 2 bases from J, with 10 bases between. This CDR3 is built from 14 residues. The CDR3 spells CASSEPGPTYEQYF. CDR3 in DNA: TGTGCCAGCAGTGAACCGGGGCCAACCTACGAGCAGTACTTC.

This chain joins TRBV29-1 and TRBJ2-1; TRBD2 matches at 9 bases. V lost 5 bases to trimming and J lost 3 bases; unmatched junction nucleotides: 8. The CDR3 is 15 residues long. Germline V lookup: CDR1 SQVTM, CDR2 ANQGSEA. The chain's CDR3 is CSVTYASGVYNEQFF. CDR3 sequence (DNA): TGCAGCGTTACCTATGCTAGCGGGGTCTACAATGAGCAGTTCTTC.

The chain couples TRBV24-1 to TRBJ2-5; tentatively, D is TRBD1 or TRBD2 (5 bases each). The CDR3 runs to 12 residues. V lost 2 bases to trimming and J lost 5 bases, with 5 bases between them. CDR1 KGHDR and CDR2 SFDVKD come from the germline V gene. The CDR3 reads CATSDWGETQYF. CDR3 nucleotides: TGTGCCACCAGTGATTGGGGGGAGACCCAGTACTTC.